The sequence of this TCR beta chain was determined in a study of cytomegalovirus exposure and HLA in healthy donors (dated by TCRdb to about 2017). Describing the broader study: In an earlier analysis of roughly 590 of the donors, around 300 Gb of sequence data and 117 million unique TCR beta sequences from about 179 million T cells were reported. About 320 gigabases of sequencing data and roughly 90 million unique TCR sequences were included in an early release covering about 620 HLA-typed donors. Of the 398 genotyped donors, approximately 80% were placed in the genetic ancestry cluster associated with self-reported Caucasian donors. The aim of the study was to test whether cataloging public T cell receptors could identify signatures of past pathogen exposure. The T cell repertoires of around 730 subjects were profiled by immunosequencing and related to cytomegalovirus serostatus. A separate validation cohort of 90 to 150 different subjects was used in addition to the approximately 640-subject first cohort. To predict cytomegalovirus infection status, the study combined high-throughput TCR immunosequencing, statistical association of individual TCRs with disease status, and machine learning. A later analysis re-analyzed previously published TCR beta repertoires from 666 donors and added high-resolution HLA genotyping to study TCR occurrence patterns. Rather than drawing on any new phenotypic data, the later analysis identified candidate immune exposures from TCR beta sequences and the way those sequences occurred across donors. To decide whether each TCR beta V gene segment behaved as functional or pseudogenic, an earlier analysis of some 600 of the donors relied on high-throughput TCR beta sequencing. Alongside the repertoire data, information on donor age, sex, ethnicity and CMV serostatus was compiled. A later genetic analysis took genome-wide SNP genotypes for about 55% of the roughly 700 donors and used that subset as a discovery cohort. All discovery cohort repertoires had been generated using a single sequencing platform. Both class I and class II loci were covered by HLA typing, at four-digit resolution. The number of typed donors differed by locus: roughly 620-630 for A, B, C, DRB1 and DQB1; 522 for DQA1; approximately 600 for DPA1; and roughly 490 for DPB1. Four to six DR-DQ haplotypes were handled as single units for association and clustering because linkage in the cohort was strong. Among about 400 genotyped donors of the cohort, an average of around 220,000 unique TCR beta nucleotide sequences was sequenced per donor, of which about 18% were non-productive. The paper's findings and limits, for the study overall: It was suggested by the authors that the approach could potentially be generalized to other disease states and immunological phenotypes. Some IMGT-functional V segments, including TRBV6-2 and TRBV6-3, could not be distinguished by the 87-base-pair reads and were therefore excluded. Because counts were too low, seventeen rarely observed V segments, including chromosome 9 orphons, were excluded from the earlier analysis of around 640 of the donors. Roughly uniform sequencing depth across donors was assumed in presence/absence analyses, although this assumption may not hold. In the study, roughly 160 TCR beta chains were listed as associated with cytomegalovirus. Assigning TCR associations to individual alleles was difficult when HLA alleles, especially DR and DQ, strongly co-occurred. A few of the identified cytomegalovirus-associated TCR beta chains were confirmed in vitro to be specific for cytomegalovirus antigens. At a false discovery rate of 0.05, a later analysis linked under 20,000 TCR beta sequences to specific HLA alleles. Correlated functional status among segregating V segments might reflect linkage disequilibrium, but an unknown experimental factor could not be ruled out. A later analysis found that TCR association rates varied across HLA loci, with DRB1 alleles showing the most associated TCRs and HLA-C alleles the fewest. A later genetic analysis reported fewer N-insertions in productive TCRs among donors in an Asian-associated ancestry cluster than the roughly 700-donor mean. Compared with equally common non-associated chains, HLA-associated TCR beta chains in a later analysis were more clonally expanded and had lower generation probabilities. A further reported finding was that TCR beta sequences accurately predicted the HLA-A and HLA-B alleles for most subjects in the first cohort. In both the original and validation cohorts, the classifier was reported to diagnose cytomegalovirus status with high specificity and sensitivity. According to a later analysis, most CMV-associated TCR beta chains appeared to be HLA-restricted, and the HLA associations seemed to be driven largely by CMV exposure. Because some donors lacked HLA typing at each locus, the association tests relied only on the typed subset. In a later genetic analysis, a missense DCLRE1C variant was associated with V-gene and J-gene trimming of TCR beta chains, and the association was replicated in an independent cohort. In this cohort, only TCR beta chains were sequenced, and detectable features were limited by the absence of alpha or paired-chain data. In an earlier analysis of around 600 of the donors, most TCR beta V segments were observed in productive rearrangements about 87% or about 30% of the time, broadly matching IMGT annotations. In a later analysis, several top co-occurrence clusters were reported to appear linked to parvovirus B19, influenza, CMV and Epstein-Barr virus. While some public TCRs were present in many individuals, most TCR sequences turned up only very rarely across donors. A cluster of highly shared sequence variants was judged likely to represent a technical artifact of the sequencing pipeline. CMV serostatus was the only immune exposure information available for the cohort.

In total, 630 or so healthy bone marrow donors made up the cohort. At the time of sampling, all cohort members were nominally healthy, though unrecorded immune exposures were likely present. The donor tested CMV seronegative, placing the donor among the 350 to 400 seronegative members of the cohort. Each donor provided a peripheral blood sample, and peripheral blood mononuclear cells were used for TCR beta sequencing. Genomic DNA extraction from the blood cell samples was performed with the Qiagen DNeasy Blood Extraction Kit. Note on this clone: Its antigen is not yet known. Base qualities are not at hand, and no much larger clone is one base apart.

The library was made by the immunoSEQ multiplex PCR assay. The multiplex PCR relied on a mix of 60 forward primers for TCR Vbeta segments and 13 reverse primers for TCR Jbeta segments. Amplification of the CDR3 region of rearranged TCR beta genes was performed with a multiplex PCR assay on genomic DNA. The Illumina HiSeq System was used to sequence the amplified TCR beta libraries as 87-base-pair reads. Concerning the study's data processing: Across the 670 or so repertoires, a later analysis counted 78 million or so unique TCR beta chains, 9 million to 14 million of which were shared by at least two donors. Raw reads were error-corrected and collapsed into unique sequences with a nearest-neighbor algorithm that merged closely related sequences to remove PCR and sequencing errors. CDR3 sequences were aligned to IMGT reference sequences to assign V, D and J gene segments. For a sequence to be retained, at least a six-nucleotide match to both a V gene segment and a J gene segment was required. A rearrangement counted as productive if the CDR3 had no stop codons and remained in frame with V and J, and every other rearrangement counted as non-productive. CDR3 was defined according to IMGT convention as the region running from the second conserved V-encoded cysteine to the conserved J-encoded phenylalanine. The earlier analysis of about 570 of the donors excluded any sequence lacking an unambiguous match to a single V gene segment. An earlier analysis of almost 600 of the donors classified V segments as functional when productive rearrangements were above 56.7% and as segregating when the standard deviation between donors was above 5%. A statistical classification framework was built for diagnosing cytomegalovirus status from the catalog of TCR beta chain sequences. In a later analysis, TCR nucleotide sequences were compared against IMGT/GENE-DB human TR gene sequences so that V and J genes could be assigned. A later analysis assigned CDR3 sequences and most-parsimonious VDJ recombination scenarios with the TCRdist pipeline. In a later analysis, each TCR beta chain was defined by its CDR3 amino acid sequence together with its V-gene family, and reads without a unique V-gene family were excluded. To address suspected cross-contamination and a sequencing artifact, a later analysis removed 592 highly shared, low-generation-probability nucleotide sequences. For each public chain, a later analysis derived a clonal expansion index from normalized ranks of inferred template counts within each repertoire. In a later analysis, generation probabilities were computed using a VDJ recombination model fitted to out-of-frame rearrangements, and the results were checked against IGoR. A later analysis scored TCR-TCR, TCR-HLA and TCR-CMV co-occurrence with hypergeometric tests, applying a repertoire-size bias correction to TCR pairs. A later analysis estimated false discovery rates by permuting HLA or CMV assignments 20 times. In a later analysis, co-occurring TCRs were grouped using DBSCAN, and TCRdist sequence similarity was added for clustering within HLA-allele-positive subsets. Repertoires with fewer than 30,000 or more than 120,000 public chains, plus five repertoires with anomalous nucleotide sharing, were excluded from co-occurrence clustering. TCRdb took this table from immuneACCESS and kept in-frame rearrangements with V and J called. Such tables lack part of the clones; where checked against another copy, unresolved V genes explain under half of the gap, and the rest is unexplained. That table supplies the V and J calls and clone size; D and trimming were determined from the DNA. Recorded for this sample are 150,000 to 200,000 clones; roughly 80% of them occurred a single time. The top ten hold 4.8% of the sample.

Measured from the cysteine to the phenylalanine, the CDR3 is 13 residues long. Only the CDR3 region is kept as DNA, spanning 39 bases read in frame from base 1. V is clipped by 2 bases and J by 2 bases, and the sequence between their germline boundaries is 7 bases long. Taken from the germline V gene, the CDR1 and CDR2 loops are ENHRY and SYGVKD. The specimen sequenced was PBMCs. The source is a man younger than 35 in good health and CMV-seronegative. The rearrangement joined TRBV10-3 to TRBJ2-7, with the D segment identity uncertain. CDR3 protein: CAISEVQAYEQYF. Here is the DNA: TGTGCCATCAGTGAGGTCCAGGCCTACGAGCAGTACTTC.